This T cell receptor (beta chain) was recorded in a study of prognosis after radiotherapy for stage I lung cancer (dated by TCRdb to about 2021). Notes on the research overall: Approximately 19 stage I NSCLC patients were enrolled in Nanjing, China, between early 2018 and 2019. The study profiled peripheral blood TCR beta repertoires from stage I NSCLC patients before and after stereotactic body radiotherapy and related them to distant failure. Patients with newly diagnosed primary stage I lung tumors numbered approximately 13, with 5 or 6 others having oligometastatic NSCLC after surgical resection of the primary tumor. For each of the 20 or so patients, one blood sample was taken before SBRT and one after, so the study sequenced around 40 samples in total. After SBRT, distant metastases developed in about 20% of the 19 patients at a median of approximately seven months, while the remaining 15 patients had no significant progression. SBRT was given in 3 to 5 fractions with a biologically effective dose of at least 100 Gy, using image-guided IMRT or VMAT. All patients were considered medically inoperable, owing to comorbidities in about a dozen and refusal of surgery in about seven. SBRT was not combined with any concurrent therapy in any patient. On tumor histology, approximately 12 patients had adenocarcinoma and about seven had squamous cell carcinoma. The cohort was made up of about a dozen men and about 6 women, with a median age of around 74 years and an age range of roughly 50 to 85 years. Broader findings and caveats from the paper: TRBV and TRBJ usage frequencies reportedly differed by metastasis status, in two V genes at baseline and in under 10 V and two J genes after SBRT. No adjustment for multiple comparisons was applied to any of the reported P values. Post-SBRT Shannon entropy and its change from baseline were lower in patients who developed distant metastases; baseline Shannon entropy was not associated with metastases. No determination of tumor specificity was made for expanded TCR clones. The study was limited by its small cohort and short follow-up, and the findings require independent validation. After SBRT, the number of unique TCR clones decreased (median roughly 9,900 before versus 6,500 to 7,000 after; Wilcoxon paired P=0.011).

In its sample, this clonotype was seen many times. The specificity of this receptor is unknown. Base qualities are not at hand, and no much larger clone is one base apart. CDR1 and CDR2 (GTSNPN, SVGIG) derive from the germline V gene (reference sequence). The CDR3 runs 16 residues from the cysteine to the phenylalanine. The retained sequence is limited to the CDR3, 48 bases, with the frame set at the first base. The germline V end is reduced by 2 bases and the J end by 4 bases; junction bases left unmatched: 7. Two rounds of multiplex PCR on genomic DNA were used to amplify the TCR beta CDR3 region. In the first round of PCR, primers specific to each TRBV and TRBJ gene were used, and the primer sequences are filed in Chinese patent CN105087789A. Universal primers were used in the second round of PCR. The Roche High Pure PCR Template Preparation Kit was used to extract genomic DNA from frozen PBMCs. An Illumina HiSeq 3000 was used to sequence the libraries paired-end with 151 bp reads. The authors' analysis ran thus. CutAdapt was used to discard raw reads that did not contain the multiplex PCR primer sequences. PEAR was used to merge high-quality paired reads into contigs. By alignment to reference sequences, MiXCR assigned TRB V, D and J gene segments to each contig. To remove sequencing errors, CDR3 sequences were clustered according to base quality and sequence similarity. Diversity was calculated as Shannon entropy divided by the natural log of the number of productive TCR sequences. To get clonality, Shannon entropy was divided by the natural log of the number of unique clonotypes, and that result was subtracted from one. Progression-free survival cut-offs for repertoire metrics were chosen using the Youden index of ROC curves, with analyses run in R 3.5.3. The public reads were quality trimmed at Q25 with fastp and then assembled into clones with MiXCR by TCRdb, keeping productive beta chains. Here each entry gathers all rows of one CDR3 protein and keeps the most common genes and DNA. The V and J calls reflect TCRdb's pipeline rather than the authors' work. For this sample there are about 18,000 distinct CDR3 sequences; around 29% appear just once. Clones ranked in the top ten supply under 40% of the sample.

All patients had node-negative disease on CT and PET/CT, and none had a history of other malignancies or had previously received chemotherapy or radiotherapy. At each of two time points, six milliliters of peripheral venous blood were collected into EDTA tubes. Ficoll-Paque Plus density-gradient centrifugation was used to isolate PBMCs. Right after collection, samples were kept at -80 degrees C until analysis. This material consisted of PBMCs, taken before or after stereotactic body radiation therapy (not recorded which). Rearrangement joined TRBV30 to TRBJ2-3, with 12 junctional bases fitting TRBD1. The sequence derives from a donor aged 50 or older with non-small cell lung cancer. The DNA is TGTGCCTGGAGTCCGGGGACAGGGGGCCTTGCAGATACGCAGTATTTT. Its protein is CAWSPGTGGLADTQYF.